This T cell receptor beta chain was documented in a study of control samples from healthy donors and cancer patients. Sequencing used immunoSEQ multiplex PCR; TCRdb keeps in-frame clones, though not all of them. This table holds approximately 150,000 clones, about 90% found once. CDR3 size: 15 residues. J lost 7 bases, V lost 0 bases, and 7 bases had no gene match. Germline loops: CDR1 GTSNPN, CDR2 SVGIG (reference sequence). The sequenced sample was PBMCs. The sequence was obtained from a man between 50 and 59 years old with head and neck cancer. J is TRBJ2-7 and V is TRBV30; TRBD2 matches 12 bases. CDR3 in DNA: TGTGCCTGGAGTGTACTGGCTAGCGGGGGGGGTGAGCAGTACTTC. This sequence encodes CAWSVLASGGGEQYF.